What follows are 13 T cell receptor beta chains derived from one specimen sequenced in a study of OX40 agonist ivuxolimab in advanced cancers. TCRdb keeps only in-frame clones here, not all; method: immunoSEQ multiplex PCR. The profile shows about 70,000 clones, around 84% of them singletons. The sample was CD4+ or CD8+ T cells sorted from blood, taken in a trial of the OX40 agonist ivuxolimab. The receptors stem from an adult with an advanced solid tumor such as melanoma, head and neck, liver or kidney cancer.

CDR3 nucleotides: TGTGCCAGCAGTGAGTTAGCGGGAGTTTACGAGCAGTACTTC. This translates into CASSELAGVYEQYF. The rearrangement uses TRBV7-9 and TRBJ2-7; 9 bases align to TRBD2. This CDR3 spans 14 amino acids. Germline V gene data show CDR1 as SEHNR and CDR2 as FQNEAQ (reference sequence). V lost 6 bases, J lost 4 bases, and 7 bases stayed unmatched.

This chain joins TRBV4-1 and TRBJ2-3; TRBD2 agrees at 11 bases. CDR1 and CDR2 from the germline V gene are MGHRA and YSYEKL. V shed 1 base, J shed 4 bases, and the junction held 16 bases outside the gene matches. The CDR3 is made up of 20 amino acids. CDR3 loop: CASSQGSPPGLAVGPDTQYF. DNA for the CDR3: TGCGCCAGCAGCCAAGGTAGCCCACCGGGACTAGCGGTAGGACCAGATACGCAGTATTTT.

The chain recombines TRBV27 with TRBJ2-5, with 9 nucleotides matching TRBD1. J gave up 1 base and V 2 bases, and 2 bases lay outside the gene matches. The CDR3 is 15 residues long. Germline V CDR1 and CDR2: MNHEY, SMNVEV (reference sequence). DNA of the CDR3: TGTGCCAGCAGTTTACTACAGGGGGCCCAAGAGACCCAGTACTTC. Protein sequence: CASSLLQGAQETQYF.

The CDR3 loop reads CASSPPEGSQHF. CDR3 DNA: TGTGCCAGCAGTCCGCCCGAAGGCTCCCAGCATTTT. The chain employs TRBV28 and TRBJ1-5, with D unclear. The CDR3 length is 12 residues. V lost 5 bases, J lost 11 bases, and 13 bases lay in between. Germline CDR1 reads MDHEN; CDR2 reads SYDVKM.

The chain joins TRBV4-1 to TRBJ2-3; D call uncertain. From germline, CDR1 is MGHRA and CDR2 YSYEKL. CDR3 length equals 17 residues. The V gene lost 2 bases and the J gene lost 5 bases, with 20 bases spanning the gap. CDR3 nucleotides: TGCGCCAGCAGCCAATTCTCGAAGGACGGACCTCGAGATACGCAGTATTTT. Its translation: CASSQFSKDGPRDTQYF.

The V gene is TRBV6-1, the J gene TRBJ1-1; no clear D. Between the trimmed V and J ends, which lost 4 bases and 2 bases, there was a span of 8 bases. The V gene's germline CDR1 is MNHNS and CDR2 SASEGT. The CDR3 totals 13 residues. In nucleotides, the CDR3 is TGTGCCAGCAGTGGGGCCGGAAACACTGAAGCTTTCTTT. Amino acids: CASSGAGNTEAFF.

This chain connects TRBV18 to TRBJ2-3, with a weak D call TRBD1 (5 bases). The CDR3 length is 15 residues. CDR1 KGHSH and CDR2 LQKENI come from the germline V gene. The V end was cut by 4 bases, the J end by 2 bases, with 13 bases between. The CDR3 DNA follows: TGTGCCAGCTCACACGACAGAACGAACACAGATACGCAGTATTTT. It translates to CASSHDRTNTDTQYF.

In this sample, this clone is medium-sized. The genes are TRBV19 and TRBJ1-5; D gene uncertain. CDR1 and CDR2 from the germline V gene are LNHDA and SQIVND (reference sequence). The CDR3 sequence is 14 residues long. V lost 4 bases and J 2 bases, leaving 9 bases between the germline ends. This CDR3 is CASSKGPGNQPQHF. CDR3 DNA: TGTGCCAGTAGTAAGGGCCCCGGCAATCAGCCCCAGCATTTT.

The chain recombines TRBV29-1 with TRBJ2-5; maybe TRBD1 (6 bases). The CDR3 consists of 12 residues. Germline loops: CDR1 SQVTM, CDR2 ANQGSEA. The V end was cut by 6 bases, the J end by 5 bases, with 13 bases between. In nucleotides, the CDR3 is TGCAGCGTACAGGGTGGGCGGGAGACCCAGTACTTC. It yields the protein CSVQGGRETQYF.

This clone came up a few times. V usage is TRBV7-2 and J usage is TRBJ1-6; TRBD1 matches 7 bases. Germline values: CDR1 SGHTA, CDR2 FQGNSA. The V segment lost 4 bases and the J segment 6 bases; nucleotides outside the gene matches: 12. The CDR3 runs to 17 residues. The CDR3 loop reads CASSSPREGQTNSPLHF. DNA of the CDR3: TGTGCCAGCAGCTCCCCGCGGGAGGGACAGACTAATTCACCCCTCCACTTT.

V and J are TRBV7-2 and TRBJ2-1; 9 bases fit TRBD2. The CDR3 runs to 16 residues. Germline loops: CDR1 SGHTA, CDR2 FQGNSA. The junction had 10 bases not matched to a gene; V was cut back by 3 bases and J by 7 bases. CDR3 amino acids: CASSFLGAGGRNEQFF. DNA of the CDR3: TGTGCCAGCAGCTTCCTGGGAGCGGGGGGACGGAATGAGCAGTTCTTC.

J is TRBJ2-7 and V is TRBV5-5; 11 bases fit TRBD1. The V and J ends lost 6 bases and 4 bases, in that order; junction bases with no gene match: 6. Per germline, CDR1 SGHKS and CDR2 YYEKEE (reference sequence). The CDR3 loop spans 14 amino acids. CDR3 loop: CASTQGTGGYEQYF. The CDR3, as DNA: TGTGCCAGCACCCAAGGGACAGGGGGGTACGAGCAGTACTTC. Variable domain in full (rest from reference TRBV5-5 and TRBJ2-7): DAGVTQSPTHLIKTRGQQVTLRCSPISGHKSVSWYQQVLGQGPQFIFQYYEKEERGRGNFPDRFSARQFPNYSSELNVNALLLGDSALYLCASTQGTGGYEQYFGPGTRLTVT.

The chain employs TRBV27 and TRBJ2-3, with TRBD2 identical over 7 bases. Germline V lookup: CDR1 MNHEY, CDR2 SMNVEV (reference sequence). The V segment lost 3 bases and the J segment 6 bases; nucleotides outside the gene matches: 0. This CDR3 has 12 amino acids. CDR3 region: CASSLGGDTQYF. The CDR3 DNA is TGTGCCAGCAGTTTGGGGGGGGATACGCAGTATTTT.